Shown below are 32 T cell receptor beta chains from a single sample sequenced in a study of blood T cells in healthy people across ages. The authors ran a second PCR of roughly 7 to 11 cycles using a sample-barcoded 5' primer and a J-beta primer mix. TCRdb analysed the 5' RACE reads with MiXCR anew, one entry per CDR3 protein. This sample yields about 640,000 distinct CDR3 sequences, of which 40% to 45% are seen a single time; around 32% belongs to the top ten. Sequenced input: blood. These receptors all stem from a man older than 75 in good health.

This chain connects TRBV19 to TRBJ2-5, with a tentative D call TRBD2 (6 bases). CDR3 length equals 14 residues. Germline-derived CDR1 and CDR2 are LNHDA and SQIVND (reference sequence). V lost 3 bases to trimming and J lost 4 bases, with 12 bases between them. DNA for the CDR3: TGTGCCAGTAGTATCGGGGGAATGGGAGAGACCCAGTACTTC. Residues: CASSIGGMGETQYF.

Turning to this clonotype: A junction boundary mismatches the germline segment, possibly from a read error. This chain joins TRBV7-2 and TRBJ2-7; TRBD2 aligns across 10 bases. Judging by the DNA end, TRBJ2-5 fits better; the J call may be wrong. CDR3 length: 14 residues. The germline V gene encodes CDR1 SGHTA and CDR2 FQGNSA. The CDR3 DNA reads TGTGCCAGCAACTTAGCGGGGGGAACGGAGACCCAGTACTTC. Translated: CASNLAGGTETQYF.

The chain uses TRBV6-4 and TRBJ2-1, with 7 bases lining up with TRBD1. CDR1 MRHNA and CDR2 SNTAGT come from the germline V gene. With V trimmed by 1 base and J by 8 bases, 8 bases remained unmatched. CDR3 length: 15 residues. The CDR3 nucleotides read TGTGCCAGCAGTGACTTGGCTACAGGGGCCGATGAGCAGTTCTTC. Translation gives CASSDLATGADEQFF.

J is TRBJ2-7 and V is TRBV20-1; 7 nucleotides match TRBD1. This CDR3 region has 14 residues. Germline trimming cut 3 bases from V and 2 bases from J; bases unmatched to any gene: 7. CDR1 DFQATT and CDR2 SNEGSKA come from the germline V gene (reference sequence). The CDR3 here is CSASPGQQTYEQYF. The CDR3 region has the DNA TGCAGTGCTAGTCCGGGACAGCAAACCTACGAGCAGTACTTC.

There are a few counts of this clonotype. This sequence joins TRBV3-1 and TRBJ2-3; 12 nucleotides agree with TRBD2. The CDR3 runs to 15 residues. Germline V lookup: CDR1 LGHDT, CDR2 YNNKEL (reference sequence). Trimming removed 8 bases from V and 5 bases from J; junction bases left unmatched: 8. CDR3 in DNA: TGTGCCAGCCGACTAGCGGGAGATAAGAGAGATACGCAGTATTTT. Its protein product is CASRLAGDKRDTQYF.

The V and J genes are TRBV29-1 and TRBJ1-1, with TRBD1 as a possible D gene (6 bases). Germline CDR1 SQVTM, CDR2 ANQGSEA. Between the trimmed V and J ends, which lost 0 bases and 12 bases, there was a span of 14 bases. The CDR3 is 12 residues long. CDR3 sequence reads: CSVEDLRTETFF. The DNA for the CDR3 is TGCAGCGTTGAAGATCTGAGGACAGAAACTTTCTTT.

This clonotype was seen a handful of times. The chain joins TRBV7-2 to TRBJ2-3, with D possibly matching TRBD2 (6 bases). CDR1 SGHTA and CDR2 FQGNSA come from the germline V gene. The CDR3 contains 15 residues. Trimming shortened V by 5 bases and J by 2 bases, and 14 bases separated the two germline ends. CDR3 loop: CASSHGGKITDTQYF. The CDR3, as DNA: TGTGCCAGCAGCCACGGGGGAAAGATCACAGATACGCAGTATTTT.

This clonotype was picked up a small number of times. V usage is TRBV7-9 and J usage is TRBJ1-2; 9 nucleotides agree with TRBD1. Losses at the gene ends were 1 base for V and 8 bases for J; bases not matched to a gene: 11. This CDR3 is built from 16 residues. CDR1 is SEHNR and CDR2 is FQNEAQ in the germline V gene (reference sequence). CDR3 protein: CASSLGTGGASDGYTF. CDR3 DNA: TGTGCCAGCAGCTTAGGTACAGGGGGCGCCTCGGACGGCTACACCTTC.

The CDR3 spells CATSDPGRANTGELFF. The CDR3 region has the DNA TGTGCCACCAGTGACCCGGGGCGCGCGAACACCGGGGAGCTGTTTTTT. V usage is TRBV24-1 and J usage is TRBJ2-2; the D gene could be TRBD1 or TRBD2 (5 bases each). Germline CDR1 is KGHDR and CDR2 is SFDVKD. The CDR3 loop spans 16 amino acids. Trimming cost V 4 bases and J 0 bases, with 11 bases left between them.

The gene calls are TRBV4-1 and TRBJ1-1; D is unresolved. CDR1 and CDR2 from the germline V gene are MGHRA and YSYEKL. The CDR3 is 13 residues long. V lost 0 bases and J lost 9, with 11 bases in between. This CDR3 reads CASSQDWEGKAFF. The CDR3 bases are TGCGCCAGCAGCCAAGATTGGGAAGGTAAAGCTTTCTTT.

This clonotype was counted between two and nine times. The rearrangement links TRBV5-1 to TRBJ1-6, with no clear D. Between the trimmed V and J ends, which lost 2 bases and 5 bases, there was a span of 8 bases. This CDR3 has 14 amino acids. CDR1 and CDR2 from the germline V gene are SGHRS and YFSETQ. The CDR3 is CASSFGKDNSPLHF. CDR3 coding DNA: TGCGCCAGCAGCTTCGGAAAGGATAATTCACCCCTCCACTTT.

The chain links TRBV20-1 to TRBJ1-1; TRBD1 matches at 9 bases. Germline CDR1 reads DFQATT; CDR2 reads SNEGSKA (reference sequence). The CDR3 spans 13 residues. With V trimmed by 4 bases and J by 3 bases, 3 bases remained unmatched. CDR3: CSANRGQDTEAFF. CDR3 sequence (DNA): TGCAGTGCTAACAGGGGGCAGGACACTGAAGCTTTCTTT.

The rearrangement uses TRBV5-1 and TRBJ2-7; weak D call: TRBD2 (6 bases). The germline CDR1 and CDR2 sequences are SGHRS and YFSETQ. Trimming stripped 7 bases from V and 6 bases from J, with 20 bases between. The CDR3 covers 14 residues. CDR3 DNA: TGCGCCAGCTCACCCCCCAGGAGGGGAGGCGAGCAGTACTTC. Encoded protein: CASSPPRRGGEQYF.

V and J are TRBV4-2 and TRBJ2-5; 14 bases fit TRBD2. Unmatched junction bases numbered 8, after V lost 2 bases and J lost 3 bases. Germline lookup yields CDR1 LGHNA and CDR2 YNFKEQ. The CDR3 totals 18 residues. DNA of the CDR3: TGTGCCAGCAGCCAAAGGGGGACTAGCGGGAGCTCGGAAGAGACCCAGTACTTC. Encoded protein: CASSQRGTSGSSEETQYF.

The chain links TRBV7-2 to TRBJ2-1; D perhaps matches TRBD2 (6 bases). CDR3 size: 17 residues. Germline V CDR1 and CDR2: SGHTA, FQGNSA. V was shortened by 0 bases and J by 0 bases, with 12 bases between the two germline ends. The CDR3 DNA reads TGTGCCAGCAGCTTAGCTGGCGGGGTTAGCTCCTACAATGAGCAGTTCTTC. It is translated as CASSLAGGVSSYNEQFF.

The chain has TRBV12-3 or TRBV12-4 and TRBJ2-3, with D unclear. CDR3 length equals 13 residues. V lost 1 base and J lost 6, with 8 bases in between. In DNA form, the CDR3 reads TGTGCCAGCAGTTTAGGATCTGCGGATACGCAGTATTTT. Translation gives CASSLGSADTQYF.

Details on this clonotype: Its ends do not fully match the called genes, so a read error is possible. The chain is built from TRBV7-2 and TRBJ2-7; D is unresolved. CDR1 is SGHTA, CDR2 FQGNSA, per germline. The CDR3 runs 13 residues. The CDR3 bases are TGTGCCAGCAGTTTAGAGAGCTCCTACGAGCAGTACTTC. This sequence encodes CASSLESSYEQYF.

This rearrangement joins TRBV12-3 or TRBV12-4 to TRBJ2-7; TRBD2 matches 11 bases. The CDR3 loop spans 17 amino acids. V gave up 7 bases and J gave up 2 bases; unmatched junction bases: 13. The CDR3 nucleotides are TGTGCCAGCACCCTCGAGGGAACTAGCGGGAGAACCTACGAGCAGTACTTC. Amino acids: CASTLEGTSGRTYEQYF.

This chain uses TRBV6-5 with TRBJ2-7; D is possibly TRBD1 or TRBD2 (5 bases each). The CDR3 consists of 14 residues. From germline, CDR1 is MNHEY and CDR2 SVGAGI. The V end was cut by 5 bases, the J end by 5 bases, with 16 bases between. The CDR3 region is CASSDYQGTHEQYF. The CDR3 DNA follows: TGTGCCAGCAGTGACTATCAGGGTACCCACGAGCAGTACTTC.

J is TRBJ1-1 and V is TRBV7-3; 8 positions agree with TRBD1. CDR3 length equals 14 residues. Germline assignment: CDR1 SGHTA and CDR2 FQGTGA. With V trimmed by 6 bases and J by 5 bases, 8 bases remained unmatched. CDR3 sequence: CASSTATGGTEAFF. CDR3 in DNA: TGTGCCAGCAGTACCGCTACAGGGGGAACTGAAGCTTTCTTT.

This clonotype was seen only once. The chain recombines TRBV9 with TRBJ2-3; D may match TRBD1 or TRBD2 (7 bases each). The CDR3 is 17 amino acids. The ends were cut back, 0 bases at V and 4 bases at J, with 18 bases in the middle. Germline loops: CDR1 SGDLS, CDR2 YYNGEE. The CDR3 protein is CASSVARQGGGADTQYF. CDR3 nucleotides: TGTGCCAGCAGCGTAGCTCGACAGGGAGGGGGGGCAGATACGCAGTATTTT. The variable domain in full, completed from reference TRBV9 and TRBJ2-3, reads DSGVTQTPKHLITATGQRVTLRCSPRSGDLSVYWYQQSLDQGLQFLIQYYNGEERAKGNILERFSAQQFPDLHSELNLSSLELGDSALYFCASSVARQGGGADTQYFGPGTRLTVL.

This clonotype was observed a handful of times. The CDR3 region has the DNA TGCGCCAGCAGCTTGGCCGCAGGGACCACCTACGAGCAGTACTTC. It codes for CASSLAAGTTYEQYF. The chain combines TRBV5-1 with TRBJ2-7, with D tentatively TRBD1 or TRBD2 (5 bases each). The germline V gene encodes CDR1 SGHRS and CDR2 YFSETQ. CDR3 length: 15 amino acids. The germline V and J ends were trimmed by 0 bases and 2 bases, with 12 bases remaining between them.

This rearrangement joins TRBV5-1 to TRBJ2-7; 10 nucleotides agree with TRBD1. Germline V gene data show CDR1 as SGHRS and CDR2 as YFSETQ. The CDR3 totals 15 residues. Germline trimming cut 5 bases from V and 5 bases from J; bases unmatched to any gene: 10. Here the CDR3 reads CASSYRDRGINEQYF. CDR3 sequence (DNA): TGCGCCAGCAGTTACCGGGACAGGGGTATCAACGAGCAGTACTTC.

This clonotype was counted a few times. This chain connects TRBV20-1 to TRBJ2-2; TRBD2 matches 10 bases. In germline, CDR1 is DFQATT, CDR2 SNEGSKA (reference sequence). There are 16 residues in the CDR3. The ends lost 1 base at V and 1 base at J; junction bases unmatched: 3. This CDR3 reads CSARVGTSVNTGELFF. The CDR3 nucleotides are TGCAGTGCTAGAGTCGGGACTAGCGTGAACACCGGGGAGCTGTTTTTT.

The chain links TRBV7-2 to TRBJ2-7, with TRBD2 matching over 16 bases. The J call may be wrong; the DNA end is better matched by TRBJ2-5. The CDR3 length is 15 residues. Germline-derived CDR1 and CDR2 are SGHTA and FQGNSA. The chain's CDR3 is CASSEGTSGRVTQYF. The CDR3 DNA follows: TGTGCCAGCAGCGAAGGGACTAGCGGGAGGGTGACCCAGTACTTC.

This chain joins TRBV28 and TRBJ2-1; 9 bases agree with TRBD1. Germline assignment: CDR1 MDHEN and CDR2 SYDVKM. The CDR3 sequence is 15 residues long. Trimming cost V 8 bases and J 5 bases; bases outside gene matches: 10. CDR3: CASVTSGQGNNEQFF. The CDR3 region has the DNA TGTGCCAGCGTCACGTCCGGACAGGGGAACAATGAGCAGTTCTTC. Full variable domain (rest looked up from reference TRBV28 and TRBJ2-1): DVKVTQSSRYLVKRTGEKVFLECVQDMDHENMFWYRQDPGLGLRLIYFSYDVKMKEKGDIPEGYSVSREKKERFSLILESASTNQTSMYLCASVTSGQGNNEQFFGPGTRLTVL.

The chain combines TRBV27 with TRBJ1-5; TRBD1 might be the D (5 bases). V was shortened by 5 bases and J by 7 bases, with 9 bases between the two germline ends. Germline loops: CDR1 MNHEY, CDR2 SMNVEV (reference sequence). The CDR3 spans 12 residues. The CDR3 sequence: CASSQSGQPQHF. CDR3 DNA sequence: TGTGCCAGCAGTCAGTCAGGGCAGCCCCAGCATTTT.

The chain joins TRBV30 to TRBJ2-5; TRBD1 aligns across 8 bases. The DNA end is more similar to TRBJ2-7, so the J call may be wrong. CDR1 and CDR2 (germline): GTSNPN, SVGIG (reference sequence). CDR3 length: 15 residues. The CDR3 nucleotides read TGTGCCTGGAGTCTAAGGACAGGGTGGGACTACGAGCAGTACTTC. This gives the protein CAWSLRTGWDYEQYF.

This clonotype was seen many times. The chain recombines TRBV2 with TRBJ2-5; 8 nucleotides agree with TRBD1. The length of the CDR3 is 14 residues. The germline gives CDR1 SNHLY, CDR2 FYNNEI. The J segment lost 4 bases and the V segment lost 8 bases, leaving 9 bases of the junction unmatched. CDR3 residues: CASVSQGVRETQYF. The CDR3 nucleotides read TGTGCCAGCGTTTCACAGGGGGTGAGAGAGACCCAGTACTTC.

This clonotype has just a few counts. The CDR3: CASSVVPDSNQPQHF. CDR3 nucleotides: TGTGCCAGCAGCGTAGTTCCAGATAGCAATCAGCCCCAGCATTTT. V gene TRBV9 combines with J gene TRBJ1-5; D call uncertain. Germline CDR1 SGDLS, CDR2 YYNGEE. The germline V and J ends were trimmed by 0 bases and 0 bases, with 7 bases remaining between them. The CDR3 consists of 15 residues. Supplemented by reference TRBV9 and TRBJ1-5, the full variable domain reads DSGVTQTPKHLITATGQRVTLRCSPRSGDLSVYWYQQSLDQGLQFLIQYYNGEERAKGNILERFSAQQFPDLHSELNLSSLELGDSALYFCASSVVPDSNQPQHFGDGTRLSIL.

In the case of this clonotype: Since a much larger clone is just one base distant, this may be a read error. V and J are TRBV7-2 and TRBJ1-1; 8 bases fit TRBD1. This CDR3 comprises 15 residues. Germline loops: CDR1 SGHTA, CDR2 FQGNSA. DNA for the CDR3: TGTGTCAGCAGCCCTCAGGGGGCGGGGAACACTGAAGCTTTCTTT. The encoded protein is CVSSPQGAGNTEAFF. Full variable domain (outside the CDR3, taken from reference TRBV7-2 and TRBJ1-1): GAGVSQSPSNKVTEKGKDVELRCDPISGHTALYWYRQSLGQGLEFLIYFQGNSAPDKSGLPSDRFSAERTGGSVSTLTIQRTQQEDSAVYLCVSSPQGAGNTEAFFGQGTRLTVV.

The V gene is TRBV7-2, the J gene TRBJ2-1; 9 nucleotides agree with TRBD1. This CDR3 is 15 amino acids long. Looked up from germline, CDR1 is SGHTA and CDR2 is FQGNSA. J gave up 13 bases and V 5 bases, and 15 bases lay outside the gene matches. The CDR3 DNA follows: TGTGCCAGCAGCACCCGGGACAGGGCGCTGGAGACCCAGTTCTTC. Amino acids: CASSTRDRALETQFF.